A single sample gave rise to the 3 T cell receptor beta chains below, sequenced in a study of quantifying T cell responses using KT2 cells. Turning to the study itself: cDNA was made from DNase-treated RNA using alpha and beta constant primers.

Each cDNA got a UMI-containing oligo ligated at its 3' end. First-round PCR used approximately 4 cycles and beta primers RC1.1 and RC1.2 covering TRBC1 and TRBC2. TCRdb reprocessed the UMI-ligation and nested PCR reads with MiXCR, giving one entry per CDR3 protein. The table shows approximately 50,000 distinct CDR3 sequences, with around a tenth occurring only once. Material: PBMCs spiked with cells of the T cell clone KT2. The receptors were sampled from a human donor.

This clonotype was recorded at least ten times. The chain carries TRBV20-1 and TRBJ2-5; TRBD2 matches 9 bases. The CDR3 length is 14 residues. CDR1 is DFQATT, CDR2 SNEGSKA, per germline (reference sequence). Germline trimming cut 4 bases from V and 4 bases from J; bases unmatched to any gene: 7. CDR3 loop: CSATGSGGLETQYF. DNA for the CDR3: TGCAGTGCTACAGGGAGCGGGGGGCTAGAGACCCAGTACTTC.

The V and J genes are TRBV5-1 and TRBJ2-5, with 8 bases identical to TRBD1. The germline gives CDR1 SGHRS, CDR2 YFSETQ. J lost 5 bases, V lost 4 bases, and 4 bases had no gene match. CDR3 length: 13 residues. CDR3 in amino acids: CASSAGGTETQYF. In DNA form, the CDR3 reads TGCGCCAGCAGCGCAGGGGGCACGGAGACCCAGTACTTC.

This clonotype showed up just a few times. The rearrangement joins TRBV12-5 to TRBJ1-5; 8 bases are a match to TRBD1. CDR1 and CDR2 (germline): LGHNT, FRNRAP. The V segment lost 6 bases and the J segment 4 bases; nucleotides outside the gene matches: 2. The CDR3 is 13 amino acids. In DNA, the CDR3 is TGTGCTAGTGGACGGGACAGGAATCAGCCCCAGCATTTT. Translation: CASGRDRNQPQHF.